This entry lists 14 T cell receptor beta chains sequenced from one sample in a study of shared clonotypes between healthy human individuals. The data were produced by immunoSEQ multiplex PCR, yet TCRdb's version contains in-frame clones alone and is incomplete. The table has 110,000 or so clones, around 68% seen once. Material for sequencing was memory CD8+ T cells sorted from blood. Specified subset: CD45RO+ cells pooled with CCR7-negative TemRA cells. These receptors originate from a woman aged 25-40 years in good health.

The CDR3 nucleotides are TGTGCCAGCAGCAAAGATAAGAGCTACACCTTC. As protein: CASSKDKSYTF. The chain combines TRBV21-1 with TRBJ1-2. TRBV21-1 is described as a pseudogene. The CDR3 length is 11 residues.

V usage is TRBV7-8 and J usage is TRBJ2-1; 9 positions agree with TRBD2. CDR1 and CDR2 from the germline V gene are SGHVS and FQNEAQ. This CDR3 comprises 15 residues. Trimming cost V 1 base and J 8 bases; bases outside gene matches: 6. The CDR3 DNA is TGTGCCAGCAGCTTAGGAGGGACTAGCTTGGATGAGCAGTTCTTC. Protein sequence: CASSLGGTSLDEQFF.

The V and J genes are TRBV28 and TRBJ2-7; 7 positions match TRBD2. The CDR3 has 16 residues. CDR1 MDHEN and CDR2 SYDVKM come from the germline V gene. Trimming at V came to 5 bases and at J to 1 base, leaving 11 bases not matched to a gene. The CDR3 nucleotides read TGTGCCAGCAGTCCTACTCTCTCGGGGGGTTCCTACGAGCAGTACTTC. This encodes CASSPTLSGGSYEQYF.

The chain combines TRBV11-2 with TRBJ2-7; D is uncertain. V dropped 5 bases and J dropped 2 bases, with 16 bases sitting between them. The CDR3 sequence is 15 residues long. In germline, CDR1 is SGHAT, CDR2 FQNNGV. CDR3 region: CASSPHLVGTYEQYF. CDR3 nucleotides: TGTGCCAGCAGCCCCCATTTGGTTGGAACCTACGAGCAGTACTTC. The full variable domain, with the rest looked up from reference TRBV11-2 and TRBJ2-7, is EAGVAQSPRYKIIEKRQSVAFWCNPISGHATLYWYQQILGQGPKLLIQFQNNGVVDDSQLPKDRFSAERLKGVDSTLKIQPAKLEDSAVYLCASSPHLVGTYEQYFGPGTRLTVT.

The chain recombines TRBV28 with TRBJ2-6; D is unclear. Trimming pared 3 bases from V and 1 base from J, leaving 7 bases between. This CDR3 has 15 amino acids. Germline lookup yields CDR1 MDHEN and CDR2 SYDVKM. CDR3 DNA: TGTGCCAGCAGTTTGGATGAGTCTGGGGCCAACGTCCTGACTTTC. Translated, it gives CASSLDESGANVLTF.

The chain couples TRBV11-2 to TRBJ1-5, with D maybe TRBD1 (5 bases). CDR3 length: 14 residues. CDR1 is SGHAT and CDR2 is FQNNGV in the germline V gene. Trimming took 3 bases from V and 4 from J, leaving 10 bases between them. In DNA, the CDR3 is TGTGCCAGCAGCTTGGACATCTCAAATCAGCCCCAGCATTTT. It specifies CASSLDISNQPQHF.

The chain uses TRBV28 and TRBJ1-1, with TRBD1 matching 8 bases. Trimming removed 7 bases from V and 4 bases from J; junction bases left unmatched: 5. This CDR3 region has 13 residues. In germline, CDR1 is MDHEN, CDR2 SYDVKM. CDR3 in amino acids: CASNPGGITEAFF. Here the CDR3 DNA reads TGTGCCAGCAATCCAGGGGGCATCACTGAAGCTTTCTTT.

This clone occurred many times. The chain carries TRBV11-3 and TRBJ2-1; D gene ambiguous. V lost 2 bases and J lost 10, with 15 bases in between. Germline V lookup: CDR1 SGHNT, CDR2 YENEEA. The CDR3 is made up of 14 amino acids. In nucleotides, the CDR3 is TGTGCCAGCAGCTTATCCCCGACGGCCACGGAGCAGTTCTTC. Amino acid sequence: CASSLSPTATEQFF.

The rearrangement uses TRBV29-1 and TRBJ1-2; 10 bases are a match to TRBD1. The germline gives CDR1 SQVTM, CDR2 ANQGSEA. The CDR3 consists of 19 residues. Germline trimming cut 4 bases from V and 3 bases from J; bases unmatched to any gene: 20. CDR3 coding DNA: TGCAGCGTTGCTCCGAGACAGGGGGCGTGGGTTTGGTCGGACTATGGCTACACCTTC. This gives the protein CSVAPRQGAWVWSDYGYTF.

The chain is built from TRBV5-6 and TRBJ1-1; D unclear. Deletions cut 4 bases from V and 0 bases from J, with 10 bases between. Germline V gene lookup returns CDR1 SGHDT and CDR2 YYEEEE. There are 14 residues in the CDR3. The CDR3 spells CASSHAAVNTEAFF. CDR3 coding DNA: TGTGCCAGCAGCCATGCGGCGGTGAACACTGAAGCTTTCTTT.

The chain combines TRBV11-2 with TRBJ2-5; D is undetermined. With 1 base removed from V and 1 base from J, the gap between germline ends came to 7 bases. Germline lookup yields CDR1 SGHAT and CDR2 FQNNGV. This CDR3 comprises 14 residues. CDR3 loop: CASSLGAAQETQYF. The CDR3 DNA sequence: TGTGCCAGCAGCTTAGGGGCAGCCCAAGAGACCCAGTACTTC.

The CDR3 coding sequence is TGTGCCAGCAGCTTAAGGGCGGGAGCATCCGAGCAGTACTTC. This codes for CASSLRAGASEQYF. V is TRBV7-9 and J is TRBJ2-7; 7 nucleotides align to TRBD2. With 2 bases clipped from V and 6 bases from J, the junction kept 7 bases outside the gene matches. Germline V gene data show CDR1 as SEHNR and CDR2 as FQNEAQ (reference sequence). This CDR3 has 14 amino acids.

This clone was picked up one time. The same CDR3 arises from other DNA sequences in this sample as well. The genes are TRBV9 and TRBJ1-1; TRBD1 might be the D (6 bases). CDR1 and CDR2 from the germline V gene are SGDLS and YYNGEE. The CDR3 consists of 13 residues. Trimming pared 0 bases from V and 8 bases from J, leaving 11 bases between. The DNA of the CDR3 is TGTGCCAGCAGCGTAGGCGGAACAGGGGAAGCTTTCTTT. It codes for CASSVGGTGEAFF.

The chain combines TRBV28 with TRBJ1-5; D not resolved. V dropped 5 bases and J dropped 3 bases, with 11 bases sitting between them. CDR1 and CDR2 from the germline V gene are MDHEN and SYDVKM. This CDR3 is built from 14 residues. The CDR3 here is CASSPVGFNQPQHF. CDR3 DNA sequence: TGTGCCAGCAGTCCCGTAGGCTTCAATCAGCCCCAGCATTTT.